Listed below are T cell receptor beta chains from one sample, sequenced in a study of blood T cell repertoires in COVID-19. Sequencing used immunoSEQ multiplex PCR; TCRdb keeps in-frame clones, though not all of them. The sample consists of about 64,000 clones, 85% to 90% of them appearing once. Material for sequencing was peripheral blood. These receptors were collected from a man aged 45-60 years with active COVID-19. The CDR3 runs from the conserved cysteine through the conserved F or W. The order of the fields is clone size, V gene, D gene, J gene, CDR3 protein, CDR3 DNA. A D gene is named only where the DNA matches it firmly. Clone sizes are given selectively: once, few, many, or a class where the clone is expanded.

NA,TRBV18,NA,TRBJ1-5,CASSPSNFGNQPQHF,TGTGCCAGCTCGCCATCAAACTTCGGCAATCAGCCCCAGCATTTT
NA,TRBV9,TRBD1,TRBJ1-1,CASSVVTGERTEAFF,TGTGCCAGCAGCGTAGTGACAGGGGAACGCACTGAAGCTTTCTTT
NA,TRBV15,NA,TRBJ2-7,CATSRAPRPPYEQYF,TGTGCCACCAGCAGAGCCCCGCGCCCCCCCTACGAGCAGTACTTC
NA,TRBV7-2,NA,TRBJ2-1,CASSLGSSYNEQFF,TGTGCCAGCAGCTTAGGGAGCTCCTACAATGAGCAGTTCTTC
NA,TRBV7-3,TRBD1,TRBJ1-1,CASSSRLGAGTGGNTEAFF,TGTGCCAGCAGCTCAAGGTTAGGGGCCGGGACAGGGGGCAACACTGAAGCTTTCTTT
NA,TRBV19,NA,TRBJ2-3,CASSIIGEEDSTDTQYF,TGTGCCAGTAGTATAATAGGGGAGGAAGATAGCACAGATACGCAGTATTTT
once,TRBV4-1,TRBD2,TRBJ2-5,CASSQDLRLAGVVRETQYF,TGCGCCAGCAGCCAAGATCTTAGACTAGCGGGAGTGGTTAGAGAGACCCAGTACTTC
NA,TRBV30,NA,TRBJ1-3,CASTGVSSGNTIYF,TGTGCCTCCACAGGCGTTTCCTCTGGAAACACCATATATTTT
NA,TRBV12-3/TRBV12-4,NA,TRBJ1-2,CASSLAGGGGYTF,TGTGCCAGCAGTTTGGCGGGTGGAGGTGGCTACACCTTC
few,TRBV6-5,NA,TRBJ2-3,CASSKGLPADTQYF,TGTGCCAGCAGCAAGGGACTTCCCGCAGATACGCAGTATTTT
once,TRBV28,NA,TRBJ1-6,CASSPHQGLNSPLHF,TGTGCCAGCAGTCCCCACCAGGGACTGAATTCACCCCTCCACTTT
NA,TRBV7-3,TRBD1,TRBJ1-1,CASSPGTGLNTEAFF,TGTGCCAGCAGCCCCGGGACAGGTCTGAACACTGAAGCTTTCTTT
NA,TRBV21-1,NA,TRBJ2-7,CASSSGTSGSKSYEQYF,TGTGCCAGCAGCAGCGGGACTAGCGGGAGCAAGTCCTACGAGCAGTACTTC
NA,TRBV29-1,NA,TRBJ2-7,CSVGTTREQYF,TGCAGCGTTGGGACTACTCGCGAGCAGTACTTC
NA,TRBV2,TRBD1,TRBJ1-1,CASSGDSWNTEAFF,TGTGCCAGCAGCGGGGACAGCTGGAACACTGAAGCTTTCTTT
NA,TRBV7-9,NA,TRBJ2-1,CVPGGSGAYNEQFF,TGTGTCCCCGGTGGTAGCGGCGCCTACAATGAGCAGTTCTTC
NA,TRBV4-1,NA,TRBJ2-7,CASSQDGRQAPSGWQYF,TGCGCCAGCAGCCAAGATGGGAGACAGGCGCCGAGTGGGTGGCAGTACTTC
NA,TRBV24-1,NA,TRBJ2-7,CATSESGGDRYYEQYF,TGTGCCACCAGTGAGAGCGGCGGAGACCGCTACTACGAGCAGTACTTC
NA,TRBV6-2/TRBV6-3,TRBD2,TRBJ2-7,CASSYVGGAYEQYF,TGTGCCAGCAGTTACGTGGGGGGGGCCTACGAGCAGTACTTC
NA,TRBV5-6,TRBD1,TRBJ1-5,CASSGRGKNQPQHF,TGTGCCAGCAGCGGCAGGGGGAAGAATCAGCCCCAGCATTTT
NA,TRBV10-3,TRBD2,TRBJ2-5,CAISDLAGGQKTQYF,TGTGCCATCAGCGACCTAGCGGGGGGGCAGAAGACCCAGTACTTC
NA,TRBV19,NA,TRBJ1-6,CASSIRQRSPLHF,TGTGCCAGTAGTATCCGCCAGCGGTCACCCCTCCACTTT
few,TRBV3-1/TRBV3-2,NA,TRBJ1-1,CASSQLTGAEAFF,TGTGCCAGCAGCCAACTGACAGGCGCTGAAGCTTTCTTT
NA,TRBV7-9,NA,TRBJ1-3,CASSERDPGNTIYF,TGTGCCAGCAGCGAACGGGATCCTGGAAACACCATATATTTT
NA,TRBV5-4,TRBD2,TRBJ2-3,CASSAPGRRGAEVDTQYF,TGTGCCAGCAGCGCCCCGGGTAGGCGGGGGGCAGAGGTAGATACGCAGTATTTT
few,TRBV7-3,NA,TRBJ2-3,CASSPQGGGITDTQYF,TGTGCCAGCAGCCCTCAGGGAGGTGGTATCACAGATACGCAGTATTTT
NA,TRBV20-1,NA,TRBJ2-3,CSAVLADTQYF,TGCAGTGCCGTCCTAGCGGATACGCAGTATTTT
NA,TRBV5-4,NA,TRBJ2-5,CASSLGPQGSQETQYF,TGTGCCAGCAGCTTGGGACCTCAGGGGTCCCAAGAGACCCAGTACTTC
few,TRBV19,NA,TRBJ1-2,CASSLQENYGYTF,TGTGCCAGCAGCCTACAGGAAAACTATGGCTACACCTTC
NA,TRBV19,NA,TRBJ2-7,CASSSRYEQYF,TGTGCCAGTAGTTCCCGCTACGAGCAGTACTTC
NA,TRBV6-5,NA,TRBJ1-1,CASSLTGNTEAFF,TGTGCCAGCAGTCTGACGGGGAACACTGAAGCTTTCTTT
NA,TRBV7-3,TRBD1,TRBJ1-1,CASSPTPDRDTEAFF,TGTGCCAGCAGCCCCACCCCCGACAGGGACACTGAAGCTTTCTTT
NA,TRBV29-1,TRBD1,TRBJ2-5,CSVDPGQGAWGGYQETQYF,TGCAGCGTTGACCCGGGACAGGGGGCGTGGGGTGGGTACCAAGAGACCCAGTACTTC
NA,TRBV5-1,NA,TRBJ1-1,CASSKGGRGTEAFF,TGCGCCAGCAGCAAGGGGGGGCGGGGCACTGAAGCTTTCTTT
NA,TRBV18,NA,TRBJ2-7,CASSPSNQWQLREQYF,TGTGCCAGCTCACCAAGCAACCAGTGGCAACTACGCGAGCAGTACTTC
few,TRBV21-1,NA,TRBJ2-7,CASSTSGLGALYEQYF,TGTGCCAGCAGCACCTCAGGTCTAGGGGCCCTCTACGAGCAGTACTTC
NA,TRBV3-1/TRBV3-2,NA,TRBJ2-3,CASSRTTPPTTKSSTDTQYF,TGTGCCAGCAGCCGAACAACACCGCCGACTACCAAATCTAGCACAGATACGCAGTATTTT
NA,TRBV9,NA,TRBJ2-4,CASSVGSQRLGPNIQYF,TGTGCCAGCAGCGTAGGCTCTCAGCGCCTAGGCCCAAACATTCAGTACTTC
once,TRBV14,TRBD2,TRBJ2-5,CASSQEQVGRLAGGEKTQYF,TGTGCCAGCAGCCAAGAACAAGTAGGGAGACTAGCGGGAGGGGAGAAGACCCAGTACTTC
NA,TRBV15,TRBD1,TRBJ1-4,CATSRAGTVRSNEKLFF,TGTGCCACCAGCAGAGCGGGGACAGTCCGTTCTAATGAAAAACTGTTTTTT
NA,TRBV9,NA,TRBJ2-5,CASSVDGEMEETQYF,TGTGCCAGCAGCGTAGACGGGGAAATGGAAGAGACCCAGTACTTC
NA,TRBV2,NA,TRBJ1-5,CASTGRGNQPQHF,TGTGCCAGCACCGGGCGGGGCAATCAGCCCCAGCATTTT
NA,TRBV15,TRBD2,TRBJ2-7,CATLPVGREVDEQYF,TGTGCCACCCTCCCCGTCGGGCGGGAGGTCGACGAGCAGTACTTC
NA,TRBV10-3,TRBD2,TRBJ2-1,CAVAAGTSSYNEQFF,TGTGCCGTCGCCGCCGGGACTAGCTCCTACAATGAGCAGTTCTTC
NA,TRBV6-6,TRBD1,TRBJ1-2,CASSAQGEYYGYTF,TGTGCCAGCAGTGCACAGGGGGAATACTATGGCTACACCTTC